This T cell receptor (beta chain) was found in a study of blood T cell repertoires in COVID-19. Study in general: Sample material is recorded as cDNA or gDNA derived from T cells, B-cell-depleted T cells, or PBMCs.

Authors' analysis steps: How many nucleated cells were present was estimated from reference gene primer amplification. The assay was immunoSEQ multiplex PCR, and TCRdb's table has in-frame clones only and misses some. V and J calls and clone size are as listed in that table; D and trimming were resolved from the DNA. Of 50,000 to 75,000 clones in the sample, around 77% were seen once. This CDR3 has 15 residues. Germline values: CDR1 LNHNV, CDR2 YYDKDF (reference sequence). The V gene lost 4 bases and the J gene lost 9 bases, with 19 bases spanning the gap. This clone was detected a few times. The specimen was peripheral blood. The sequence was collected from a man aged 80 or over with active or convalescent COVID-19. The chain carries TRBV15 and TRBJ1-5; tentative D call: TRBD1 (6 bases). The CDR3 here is CATSMPDRISAPQHF. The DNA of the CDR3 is TGTGCCACCAGCATGCCCGACAGGATCTCGGCGCCCCAGCATTTT.